Listed here are 25 T cell receptor beta chains from one sample, sequenced in a study of molecular identifiers for immune sequencing clone quantification (dated 2018 in TCRdb). Library preparation employed PCR. The run used a NextSeq 500. TCRdb reran the public reads through fastp at Q25 and MiXCR, keeping productive beta chains. Each entry is one CDR3 protein sequence, shown with its most common DNA and genes. The sample data list more than 10,000 distinct CDR3 sequences, and 21% of these were observed just once. The ten largest clones capture more than 1.4% of the sample. Sequencing was performed on naive CD8+ T cells from blood, with Jurkat cell RNA spiked in. This specimen's cell subset or site label, interpreted: FACS-sorted CD8+CD4-CCR7+CD45RA+ naive T cells. These receptors were obtained from a human donor in good health. Some libraries in this study had Jurkat cell RNA spiked in.

In this sample, this clonotype is medium-sized. The chain combines TRBV4-3 with TRBJ1-1; perhaps TRBD1 as D (6 bases). The CDR3 spans 14 residues. The ends were cut back, 8 bases at V and 5 bases at J, with 18 bases in the middle. Germline-derived CDR1 and CDR2 are LGHNA and YSLEER. CDR3: CASSRSKGGTEAFF. CDR3 nucleotides: TGCGCCAGCTCCCGAAGTAAAGGGGGAACTGAAGCTTTCTTT.

J is TRBJ2-3 and V is TRBV6-1; 7 nucleotides match TRBD1. Germline values: CDR1 MNHNS, CDR2 SASEGT. The CDR3 extends over 16 amino acids. Trimming at V came to 11 bases and at J to 0 bases, leaving 14 bases not matched to a gene. The DNA for the CDR3 is TGTGCCGGCGGTGAGTGGGACAGCTCTAGCACAGATACGCAGTATTTT. Amino acid sequence: CAGGEWDSSSTDTQYF.

By sample fraction, this clonotype is medium-sized (0.01 to 0.1%). The chain couples TRBV10-2 to TRBJ2-3; 9 nucleotides align to TRBD1. V was pared by 2 bases and J by 5 bases, with 5 bases of the junction left unmatched. From germline, CDR1 is WSHSY and CDR2 SAAADI. This CDR3 has 15 residues. The CDR3: CASSENRGRRDTQYF. CDR3 sequence (DNA): TGCGCCAGCAGTGAGAACAGGGGGCGTAGAGATACGCAGTATTTT.

This clonotype is classed as medium-sized. The chain links TRBV11-2 to TRBJ2-3; 8 nucleotides line up with TRBD1. Germline V lookup: CDR1 SGHAT, CDR2 FQNNGV. The CDR3 is made up of 18 amino acids. Trimming at V came to 0 bases and at J to 2 bases, leaving 10 bases not matched to a gene. The CDR3 coding sequence is TGTGCCAGCAGCTTAGACCCTGGGACAGGTGGATACACAGATACGCAGTATTTT. Residues: CASSLDPGTGGYTDTQYF. The whole variable domain, remainder taken from reference TRBV11-2 and TRBJ2-3, is EAGVAQSPRYKIIEKRQSVAFWCNPISGHATLYWYQQILGQGPKLLIQFQNNGVVDDSQLPKDRFSAERLKGVDSTLKIQPAKLEDSAVYLCASSLDPGTGGYTDTQYFGPGTRLTVL.

The rearrangement uses TRBV13 and TRBJ2-3; D not resolved. The CDR3 sequence is 15 residues long. V lost 5 bases to trimming and J lost 1 base, with 13 bases between them. From germline, CDR1 is PRHDT and CDR2 FYEKMQ (reference sequence). The CDR3: CASSPLASGTDTQYF. DNA for the CDR3: TGTGCCAGCAGCCCCTTGGCGTCCGGCACAGATACGCAGTATTTT.

By frequency in the sample, this clonotype is medium-sized. The rearrangement joins TRBV11-2 to TRBJ2-3; 7 bases are a match to TRBD2. Germline V gene sequence: CDR1 SGHAT, CDR2 FQNNGV. The CDR3 sequence is 17 residues long. With 0 bases clipped from V and 1 base from J, the junction kept 7 bases outside the gene matches. The CDR3, as DNA: TGTGCCAGCAGCTTAGATGCGGCGGGAGCGGGCACAGATACGCAGTATTTT. Protein sequence: CASSLDAAGAGTDTQYF.

This clonotype is labeled as medium-sized (0.01 to 0.1%). The gene calls are TRBV12-3 or TRBV12-4 and TRBJ1-1, with no clear D. Between the trimmed V and J ends, which lost 1 base and 5 bases, there was a span of 23 bases. The CDR3 consists of 18 residues. The chain's CDR3 is CASSLGPPRQSDGTEAFF. CDR3 sequence (DNA): TGTGCCAGCAGTTTAGGCCCCCCGCGGCAGTCGGATGGAACTGAAGCTTTCTTT.

This clonotype is labeled medium-sized (0.01 to 0.1%). V and J are TRBV12-3 or TRBV12-4 and TRBJ1-5; perhaps TRBD1 as D (6 bases). Trimming shortened V by 3 bases and J by 0 bases, and 24 bases separated the two germline ends. The CDR3 has 20 residues. The chain's CDR3 is CASSFIRYGGQNYSNQPQHF. The CDR3 DNA reads as TGTGCCAGCAGTTTTATCCGGTACGGTGGACAGAATTATAGCAATCAGCCCCAGCATTTT.

This clonotype showed up many times. This sequence joins TRBV28 and TRBJ2-3; 7 bases map to TRBD2. This CDR3 is 14 amino acids long. Germline trimming cut 3 bases from V and 8 bases from J; bases unmatched to any gene: 8. Germline V gene data show CDR1 as MDHEN and CDR2 as SYDVKM. This CDR3 reads CASSFRGVEVTQYF. The CDR3 DNA reads TGTGCCAGCAGTTTCCGGGGGGTGGAGGTTACGCAGTATTTT.

The table lists this clonotype with a few counts. It may be a read error: a sequence one base away is much more abundant. V is TRBV14 and J is TRBJ2-7; TRBD1 is a possible D gene (5 bases). The CDR3 totals 15 residues. Per germline, CDR1 SGHDN and CDR2 FVKESK. The V end was cut by 1 base, the J end by 3 bases, with 13 bases between. The CDR3 nucleotides read TGTGCCAGCAGCCAAGTTGGACAACATCTCTACGAGCAGTACTTC. It specifies CASSQVGQHLYEQYF.

This clonotype appeared a few times. J is TRBJ2-5 and V is TRBV9, with D possibly TRBD1 on 6 matching bases. The V and J ends lost 0 bases and 5 bases respectively, with 14 bases between them. Looked up from germline, CDR1 is SGDLS and CDR2 is YYNGEE. The CDR3 has 15 residues. DNA of the CDR3: TGTGCCAGCAGCGTAGTTGGGGGCCCAGCGGAGACCCAGTACTTC. Residues: CASSVVGGPAETQYF.

Ten or more counts support this clonotype. This sequence joins TRBV29-1 and TRBJ2-1; D might be TRBD2 (6 bases). V lost 4 bases, J lost 5 bases, and 21 bases lay in between. This CDR3 spans 16 amino acids. Germline assignment: CDR1 SQVTM and CDR2 ANQGSEA. CDR3 DNA: TGCAGCGTTGTAGATCTCCGGGACTTAACCCACAATGAGCAGTTCTTC. Its protein is CSVVDLRDLTHNEQFF.

This CDR3 reads CASSLTVNTEAFF. CDR3 nucleotides: TGTGCCAGCAGTTTGACAGTGAACACTGAAGCTTTCTTT. The chain employs TRBV27 and TRBJ1-1; a weak D match, TRBD1 (5 bases). The V and J ends lost 3 bases and 0 bases respectively, with 5 bases between them. Germline V CDR1 and CDR2: MNHEY, SMNVEV (reference sequence). The CDR3 totals 13 residues.

By share, this clonotype counts as medium-sized (0.01 to 0.1%). V is TRBV18 and J is TRBJ2-3; perhaps TRBD1 as D (5 bases). V was shortened by 3 bases and J by 0 bases, with 10 bases between the two germline ends. The CDR3 has 15 residues. Germline V lookup: CDR1 KGHSH, CDR2 LQKENI. The DNA of the CDR3 is TGTGCCAGCTCACCCCTCGACAGCAGCACAGATACGCAGTATTTT. It yields the protein CASSPLDSSTDTQYF.

This clonotype has a count of ten or more. The genes are TRBV2 and TRBJ2-1, with D unresolved. Germline V lookup: CDR1 SNHLY, CDR2 FYNNEI. Trimming cost V 7 bases and J 5 bases, with 3 bases left between them. The CDR3 is 10 amino acids. CDR3 amino acids: CASTNNEQFF. CDR3 nucleotide sequence: TGTGCCAGCACGAACAATGAGCAGTTCTTC.

At least ten counts were recorded for this clonotype. The CDR3 DNA reads TGCGCCAGCAGCCCCCGGGAGGGGCCCTCGAACACCGGGGAGCTGTTTTTT. This codes for CASSPREGPSNTGELFF. This sequence joins TRBV5-1 and TRBJ2-2, with TRBD2 matching over 8 bases. Per germline, CDR1 SGHRS and CDR2 YFSETQ. The CDR3 loop spans 17 amino acids. V lost 4 bases and J lost 0; bases outside the gene matches: 8.

This clonotype is labeled as medium-sized. The CDR3 protein is CASSTGLYEQYF. DNA for the CDR3: TGTGCCAGCAGCACGGGGTTATACGAGCAGTACTTC. V and J are TRBV7-9 and TRBJ2-7, with D perhaps matching TRBD2 (5 bases). Germline V gene sequence: CDR1 SEHNR, CDR2 FQNEAQ (reference sequence). V was clipped by 5 bases and J by 4 bases, with 9 bases between them. The CDR3 extends over 12 amino acids.

This clonotype is labeled as medium-sized. In DNA form, the CDR3 reads TGTGCCTGCTCCAGCGGGGCTAGCCTTCCCGGGGAGCTGTTTTTT. Protein: CACSSGASLPGELFF. The V and J genes are TRBV30 and TRBJ2-2, with TRBD2 matching 7 bases. This CDR3 is built from 15 residues. CDR1 and CDR2 from the germline V gene are GTSNPN and SVGIG (reference sequence). V dropped 6 bases and J dropped 6; count of bases not matched to a gene: 13.

This clonotype was counted many times. V usage is TRBV7-8 and J usage is TRBJ2-2, with 8 bases aligning to TRBD2. The CDR3 covers 18 residues. Germline trimming cut 5 bases from V and 4 bases from J; bases unmatched to any gene: 15. CDR1 SGHVS and CDR2 FQNEAQ come from the germline V gene. DNA for the CDR3: TGTGCCAGCAGCCCAAGGGCGGCCGGGACTAGGGGCACCGGGGAGCTGTTTTTT. Translating it yields CASSPRAAGTRGTGELFF. The full variable domain, completed using reference TRBV7-8 and TRBJ2-2, is GAGVSQSPRYKVAKRGQDVALRCDPISGHVSLFWYQQALGQGPEFLTYFQNEAQLDKSGLPSDRFFAERPEGSVSTLKIQRTQQEDSAVYLCASSPRAAGTRGTGELFFGEGSRLTVL.

By share of the sample, this clonotype is medium-sized (0.01 to 0.1%). V and J are TRBV6-2 or TRBV6-3 and TRBJ2-5, with no clear D. Between the trimmed V and J ends, which lost 1 base and 2 bases, there was a span of 8 bases. Per germline, CDR1 MNHEY and CDR2 SVGEGT. This CDR3 contains 14 residues. The CDR3 loop is CASSYYDGQETQYF. In DNA, the CDR3 is TGTGCCAGCAGTTACTACGACGGTCAAGAGACCCAGTACTTC.

A few counts support this clonotype. A junction end diverges from the germline sequence, so it may reflect a read error. The genes are TRBV19 and TRBJ2-2, with D possibly being TRBD2 (5 bases). In germline, CDR1 is LNHDA, CDR2 SQIVND (reference sequence). The CDR3 covers 16 residues. The CDR3 DNA reads as TGTGCCAGTAGTATAGGGGCGGACCCGAACACCGGGGAGCCGTTTTTT. It encodes CASSIGADPNTGEPFF.

Comment on this clonotype: A much larger clone differs by one base, so this may be a read error. The V call is TRBV5-3, the J call TRBJ2-1; D is undetermined. Being an ORF, TRBV5-3 has a function that is uncertain. The CDR3 covers 13 residues. CDR3 amino acids: CASSKPNDNEQSF. The CDR3 coding sequence is TGTGCCAGCAGCAAACCCAACGACAATGAGCAGTCCTTC.

This clonotype is termed medium-sized (0.01 to 0.1%). The rearrangement uses TRBV6-6 and TRBJ2-7, with D possibly being TRBD1 or TRBD2 (5 bases each). The CDR3 covers 13 residues. Germline CDR1 and CDR2: MNHNY and SVGAGI (reference sequence). Trimming left V 7 bases short and J 5 bases short, with 15 bases between. The chain's CDR3 is CASTWGRVDEQYF. Written as DNA, the CDR3 is TGTGCCAGCACATGGGGACGGGTGGACGAGCAGTACTTC.

With respect to this clonotype: A much bigger clone sits one base away, suggesting this may be a read error. The conserved phenylalanine or tryptophan normally closing the CDR3 is absent here, so this likely arose from a read error. The chain carries TRBV4-1 and TRBJ2-7; tentative D call: TRBD2 (5 bases). V was clipped by 1 base and J by 2 bases, with 6 bases between them. The CDR3 length is 13 residues. Germline V gene sequence: CDR1 MGHRA, CDR2 YSYEKL. The CDR3 is CASSQARAYEQYL. CDR3 nucleotides: TGCGCCAGCAGCCAAGCGCGGGCCTACGAGCAGTACCTC.

This clonotype was picked up a small number of times. The CDR3 DNA sequence: TGTGCCAGCAGTTTATCAGGGAACCCCCAAGAGACCCAGTACTTC. This translates into CASSLSGNPQETQYF. The chain employs TRBV27 and TRBJ2-5; no definite D call. The CDR3 totals 15 residues. The germline V gene has CDR1 MNHEY and CDR2 SMNVEV (reference sequence). The ends were cut back, 0 bases at V and 1 base at J, with 9 bases in the middle.